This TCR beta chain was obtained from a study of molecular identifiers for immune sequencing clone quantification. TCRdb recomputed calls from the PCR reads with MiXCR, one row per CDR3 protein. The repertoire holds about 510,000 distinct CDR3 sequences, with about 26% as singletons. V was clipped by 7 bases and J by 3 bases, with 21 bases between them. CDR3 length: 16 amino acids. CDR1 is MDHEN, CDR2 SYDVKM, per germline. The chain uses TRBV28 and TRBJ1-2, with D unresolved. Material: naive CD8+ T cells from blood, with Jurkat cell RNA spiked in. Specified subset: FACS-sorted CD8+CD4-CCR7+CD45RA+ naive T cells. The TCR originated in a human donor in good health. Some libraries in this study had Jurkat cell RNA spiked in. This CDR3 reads CASTPMVPQVHYGYTF. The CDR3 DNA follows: TGTGCCAGCACCCCAATGGTCCCGCAGGTACACTATGGCTACACCTTC.